Sequencing of this T cell receptor (beta chain) was carried out in a study of blood T cell repertoires in COVID-19. Study-level information: Samples came from the United States, Italy and Spain, spanning acute and convalescent COVID-19. From T cells, B-cell-depleted T cells, or PBMCs came the material, which was cDNA or gDNA.

Patients of the Seattle cohort, enrolled during active infection, were followed longitudinally. Trimming stripped 7 bases from V and 5 bases from J, with 13 bases between. Germline CDR1 and CDR2: MGHDK and SYGVNS. The CDR3 has 13 amino acids. Per the study methods: Scientists estimated how many nucleated cells there were by amplifying reference gene primers. The assay was immunoSEQ multiplex PCR, and TCRdb's table has in-frame clones only and misses some. For V, J and clone size, that table is used; D and trimming come from the DNA. In the table there are 200,000 to 300,000 clones, 70% to 90% of which are singletons.

The V call is TRBV25-1, the J call TRBJ2-3; D ambiguous. Source material: peripheral blood. This TCR was sampled from a woman in her fifties or sixties with COVID-19, enrolled during active disease. For the CDR3, the DNA is TGTGCCAGCAAGGATCTAGTAAAAGATACGCAGTATTTT. This translates into CASKDLVKDTQYF.